This TCR beta chain was recorded in a study of T-cell memory formation after mild COVID-19. Notes on the study in general: Some clones that responded were present in memory (sampled pre-infection), which suggests cross-reactive memory joined.

In germline, CDR1 is LGHDT, CDR2 YNNKEL (reference sequence). The CDR3 runs 14 residues. Trimming removed 8 bases from V and 6 bases from J; junction bases left unmatched: 8. TCRdb ran MiXCR on the 5' RACE reads and lists one entry per CDR3 protein. The sample holds around 250,000 distinct CDR3 sequences, 15% to 20% seen once. This clonotype was observed a few times. The antigen remains undetermined. This chain uses TRBV3-1 with TRBJ2-1; TRBD1 aligns across 9 bases. The sample comprised PBMCs or a T cell subset sorted from them (not recorded which). This receptor was taken from a man younger than 35 who had mild COVID-19 (a few samples of this study predate the infection). Cell type and time point are not known. The CDR3 region has the DNA TGTGCCAGCCAGGGGGGACAGGGAGTCAATGAGCAGTTCTTC. This codes for CASQGGQGVNEQFF.